Below, 30 T cell receptor beta chains from the same sample are listed, as sequenced in a study of T cell repertoires in cytomegalovirus infection. TCRdb re-derived calls from the reads in MiXCR, one entry per CDR3 protein. The data show around 630,000 distinct CDR3 sequences, roughly 24% seen once. The specimen was CD8+ T cells from PBMCs. These receptors originate from a human donor in good health (CMV status not recorded). Some clones in this sample may be carry-over from other donors' samples.

V and J are TRBV7-6 and TRBJ1-3; D gene uncertain. Germline V lookup: CDR1 SGHVS, CDR2 FNYEAQ. Trimming removed 1 base from V and 4 bases from J, with 11 bases in between. The CDR3 spans 15 residues. CDR3 protein: CASSLEALGGNTIYF. CDR3 sequence (DNA): TGTGCCAGCAGCTTAGAGGCCCTCGGCGGAAACACCATATATTTT.

The genes are TRBV29-1 and TRBJ2-1; D uncertain. The CDR3 has 15 residues. CDR1 is SQVTM and CDR2 is ANQGSEA in the germline V gene. V shed 1 base and J shed 0 bases, with 10 bases lying between them. This CDR3 reads CSVEGHLSSYNEQFF. The CDR3 DNA reads as TGCAGCGTTGAAGGCCACCTTAGCTCCTACAATGAGCAGTTCTTC.

In its sample, this clonotype was seen a few times. The rearrangement uses TRBV19 and TRBJ1-2; the D is unclear. Germline V CDR1 and CDR2: LNHDA, SQIVND (reference sequence). Trimming took 3 bases from V and 2 from J, leaving 19 bases between them. The CDR3 has 17 residues. CDR3: CASSISFVYVRNYGYTF. The CDR3 nucleotides read TGTGCCAGTAGTATCAGCTTCGTGTATGTAAGGAACTATGGCTACACCTTC. Variable domain in full (rest from reference TRBV19 and TRBJ1-2): DGGITQSPKYLFRKEGQNVTLSCEQNLNHDAMYWYRQDPGQGLRLIYYSQIVNDFQKGDIAEGYSVSREKKESFPLTVTSAQKNPTAFYLCASSISFVYVRNYGYTFGSGTRLTVV.

This rearrangement joins TRBV7-6 to TRBJ2-7; 12 bases are shared with TRBD2. Losses at the gene ends were 2 bases for V and 6 bases for J; bases not matched to a gene: 8. Germline-derived CDR1 and CDR2 are SGHVS and FNYEAQ. The CDR3 has 16 amino acids. This CDR3 reads CASSLRTSGVSAEQYV. CDR3 sequence (DNA): TGTGCCAGCAGCTTACGGACTAGCGGGGTGTCGGCCGAGCAGTACGTC.

A few counts support this clonotype. The chain couples TRBV7-9 to TRBJ1-1; 7 bases align to TRBD1. V lost 4 bases, J lost 1 base, and 6 bases stayed unmatched. This CDR3 spans 15 amino acids. The germline CDR1 and CDR2 sequences are SEHNR and FQNEAQ (reference sequence). The CDR3 protein is CASSYPQGQNTEAFF. CDR3 in DNA: TGTGCCAGCAGCTACCCACAGGGGCAGAACACTGAAGCTTTCTTT.

This clonotype appeared many times. The chain joins TRBV28 to TRBJ2-3; 9 bases are a match to TRBD2. Looked up from germline, CDR1 is MDHEN and CDR2 is SYDVKM. V shed 3 bases and J 1 base; nucleotides not matched to a gene: 2. The CDR3 has 15 residues. The DNA of the CDR3 is TGTGCCAGCAGTTTTAGGACTAGCGGCACAGATACGCAGTATTTT. It specifies CASSFRTSGTDTQYF.

V usage is TRBV12-5 and J usage is TRBJ2-1; 7 bases map to TRBD1. This CDR3 is built from 14 residues. J gave up 4 bases and V 10 bases, and 10 bases lay outside the gene matches. Germline-derived CDR1 and CDR2 are LGHNT and FRNRAP. The CDR3 spells CANLFGTVYNEQFF. DNA for the CDR3: TGTGCTAACCTATTCGGGACAGTTTACAATGAGCAGTTCTTC.

At least ten counts were recorded for this clonotype. This chain connects TRBV28 to TRBJ1-3; D perhaps matches TRBD1 (5 bases). Germline CDR1 and CDR2: MDHEN and SYDVKM. V lost 5 bases and J lost 2, with 16 bases in between. The CDR3 is made up of 16 amino acids. CDR3: CASSPSGPSTGNTIYF. The CDR3 DNA reads TGTGCCAGCAGTCCCTCGGGACCCAGCACTGGAAACACCATATATTTT.

The chain employs TRBV7-2 and TRBJ2-5; D might be TRBD1 (5 bases). Between the trimmed V and J ends, which lost 10 bases and 10 bases, there was a span of 22 bases. CDR3 length equals 13 residues. Germline V gene data show CDR1 as SGHTA and CDR2 as FQGNSA. CDR3 sequence: CAISGKGRVDQYF. The CDR3, as DNA: TGTGCCATCTCCGGAAAGGGCAGGGTGGACCAGTACTTC. Full variable domain (remainder filled in from reference TRBV7-2 and TRBJ2-5): GAGVSQSPSNKVTEKGKDVELRCDPISGHTALYWYRQSLGQGLEFLIYFQGNSAPDKSGLPSDRFSAERTGGSVSTLTIQRTQQEDSAVYLCAISGKGRVDQYFGPGTRLLVL.

V gene TRBV4-2 combines with J gene TRBJ2-7; the match to TRBD1 covers 8 bases. Germline CDR1 LGHNA, CDR2 YNFKEQ. V lost 0 bases, J lost 3 bases, and 4 bases stayed unmatched. The CDR3 runs 15 residues. CDR3 in amino acids: CASSQDKGTGYEQYF. The DNA of the CDR3 is TGTGCCAGCAGCCAAGATAAAGGGACAGGCTACGAGCAGTACTTC.

The chain employs TRBV5-6 and TRBJ1-2, with D possibly TRBD1 on 5 matching bases. This CDR3 spans 15 amino acids. V was clipped by 4 bases and J by 0 bases, with 13 bases between them. Germline V gene sequence: CDR1 SGHDT, CDR2 YYEEEE. CDR3 protein: CASSLPTVANYGYTF. CDR3 DNA: TGTGCCAGCAGCCTCCCGACAGTAGCTAACTATGGCTACACCTTC.

The rearrangement joins TRBV10-3 to TRBJ2-2; the D gene is possibly TRBD2 (7 bases). V lost 11 bases and J 2 bases, leaving 18 bases between the germline ends. CDR1 and CDR2 from the germline V gene are ENHRY and SYGVKD. CDR3 length: 15 amino acids. The CDR3 sequence: CAVLQAGANTGELFF. The CDR3 DNA sequence: TGTGCCGTCCTCCAGGCGGGGGCCAACACCGGGGAGCTGTTTTTT.

This clonotype was detected many times. The gene calls are TRBV28 and TRBJ1-2, with D possibly being TRBD1 (6 bases). The ends were cut back, 3 bases at V and 4 bases at J, with 15 bases in the middle. The CDR3 has 15 residues. Germline-derived CDR1 and CDR2 are MDHEN and SYDVKM. DNA for the CDR3: TGTGCCAGCAGTTTCCCAGCGAGGGGGAGCTATGGCTACACCTTC. Translation gives CASSFPARGSYGYTF.

Ten or more counts support this clonotype. The chain uses TRBV7-6 and TRBJ1-1; D not certain. CDR1 is SGHVS, CDR2 FNYEAQ, per germline. V lost 1 base, J lost 1 base, and 10 bases lay in between. The CDR3 is 15 amino acids. The CDR3 protein is CASSLVLEGNTEAFF. CDR3 nucleotide sequence: TGTGCCAGCAGCTTAGTTCTAGAAGGGAACACTGAAGCTTTCTTT.

This clonotype was detected only a few times. The rearrangement links TRBV25-1 to TRBJ2-4; perhaps D is TRBD1 or TRBD2 (5 bases each). The CDR3 runs 14 residues. Looked up from germline, CDR1 is MGHDK and CDR2 is SYGVNS. Trimming took off 4 bases at V and 7 bases at J, with 14 bases between the two ends. The CDR3 protein is CASSVPGRGNIQYF. CDR3 in DNA: TGTGCCAGCAGTGTCCCGGGGCGAGGGAACATTCAGTACTTC.

This clonotype was detected a few times. Here the CDR3 DNA reads TGTGCCAGCAGCACCGACAGGGGCACTGGTAATGAAAAACTGTTTTTT. Translating gives CASSTDRGTGNEKLFF. The chain is built from TRBV7-9 and TRBJ1-4, with 8 positions matching TRBD1. Germline V gene data show CDR1 as SEHNR and CDR2 as FQNEAQ (reference sequence). Trimming at V came to 5 bases and at J to 4 bases, leaving 9 bases not matched to a gene. This CDR3 is built from 16 residues.

This clonotype has just a few counts. The chain joins TRBV10-3 to TRBJ2-2, with D perhaps being TRBD1 or TRBD2 (5 bases each). V lost 5 bases and J 3 bases, leaving 25 bases between the germline ends. Germline assignment: CDR1 ENHRY and CDR2 SYGVKD. The CDR3 covers 19 residues. In DNA form, the CDR3 reads TGTGCCATCAGTTTGGGACGGCCGAAAATCACAAGTGACACCGGGGAGCTGTTTTTT. Its protein product is CAISLGRPKITSDTGELFF.

This clonotype was seen a handful of times. The rearrangement joins TRBV6-2 or TRBV6-3 to TRBJ1-2, with D unresolved. Trimming left V 2 bases short and J 0 bases short, with 13 bases between. In germline, CDR1 is MNHEY, CDR2 SVGEGT. This CDR3 spans 16 amino acids. The CDR3 reads CASSYESRRSNYGYTF. DNA of the CDR3: TGTGCCAGCAGTTACGAGTCCAGGCGCTCTAACTATGGCTACACCTTC.

About this clonotype: One junction end does not reproduce the germline sequence, and a read error may be involved. CDR3 nucleotides: TGTGCCGGCAGCTTTTCAGGATATAGCAATCAGCCCCAGCATTTT. This encodes CAGSFSGYSNQPQHF. V gene TRBV11-2 combines with J gene TRBJ1-5; D is unclear. This CDR3 has 15 residues. Germline V CDR1 and CDR2: SGHAT, FQNNGV.

This clonotype showed up many times. J is TRBJ2-1 and V is TRBV4-2, with TRBD2 as a possible D gene (5 bases). The V and J ends lost 10 bases and 4 bases respectively, with 8 bases between them. The germline CDR1 and CDR2 sequences are LGHNA and YNFKEQ. The CDR3 is 11 residues long. The CDR3: CATRTYNEQFF. CDR3 nucleotide sequence: TGTGCCACCAGGACTTACAATGAGCAGTTCTTC.

Details on this clonotype: Likely a read error: the CDR3 ends without its conserved phenylalanine or tryptophan. The J gene is TRBJ2-1, the V gene TRBV28; the match to TRBD2 covers 10 bases. The trim removed 8 bases at V and 3 bases at J, leaving 10 bases unmatched. Germline-derived CDR1 and CDR2 are MDHEN and SYDVKM. This CDR3 is 16 amino acids long. The CDR3 reads CASLGVAGGYYNEQFL. The CDR3 nucleotides are TGTGCCAGCCTCGGGGTAGCGGGGGGTTACTACAATGAGCAGTTCTTA.

Worth noting for this clonotype: Since a much larger clone is just one base distant, this may be a read error. The chain links TRBV28 to TRBJ2-7; TRBD1 agrees at 10 bases. This CDR3 contains 15 residues. Germline assignment: CDR1 MDHEN and CDR2 SYDVKM. This chain's CDR3 is CANSQGQGFIYEQYV. The CDR3 DNA is TGTGCCAACAGTCAGGGACAGGGGTTTATCTACGAGCAGTACGTC.

The rearrangement uses TRBV20-1 and TRBJ2-1, with 7 positions matching TRBD2. The CDR3 sequence is 13 residues long. Germline values: CDR1 DFQATT, CDR2 SNEGSKA (reference sequence). After removal of 3 bases from V and 4 bases from J, the junction contained 3 bases not matched to a gene. The CDR3 nucleotides are TGCAGTGCTAGGGGAGGGATGTACAATGAGCAGTTCTTC. Amino acid sequence: CSARGGMYNEQFF.

This rearrangement joins TRBV6-2 or TRBV6-3 to TRBJ1-1; D is uncertain. The CDR3 has 19 residues. V dropped 5 bases and J dropped 3 bases, with 28 bases sitting between them. CDR1 is MNHEY and CDR2 is SVGEGT in the germline V gene. The DNA for the CDR3 is TGTGCCAGCAGTGCAACCACTCGGGAAAGGGTAGATATCGACACTGAAGCTTTCTTT. It specifies CASSATTRERVDIDTEAFF.

V and J are TRBV10-3 and TRBJ2-7; D is perhaps TRBD1 (6 bases). The CDR3 runs to 15 residues. In germline, CDR1 is ENHRY, CDR2 SYGVKD. V lost 8 bases, J lost 0 bases, and 17 bases lay in between. CDR3 nucleotide sequence: TGTGCCATCTTGGATAGGGGGTTCAGCTCCTACGAGCAGTACTTC. It is translated as CAILDRGFSSYEQYF.

This clonotype turned up a few times. V gene TRBV4-3 combines with J gene TRBJ2-1; 7 bases map to TRBD1. J lost 7 bases, V lost 0 bases, and 0 bases had no gene match. This CDR3 has 13 residues. In germline, CDR1 is LGHNA, CDR2 YSLEER. Written as DNA, the CDR3 is TGCGCCAGCAGCCAAGAGGGACAGAATGAGCAGTTCTTC. Its translation: CASSQEGQNEQFF.

To note about this clonotype: A junction boundary mismatches the germline segment, possibly from a read error. Written as DNA, the CDR3 is TGTGCCAGCACTTACTCCAGGGGCGCGTCCCAAGAGACCCAGTACTTC. This gives the protein CASTYSRGASQETQYF. The V and J genes are TRBV6-2 or TRBV6-3 and TRBJ2-5, with D maybe TRBD1 (6 bases). The CDR3 sequence is 16 residues long. The V gene's germline CDR1 is MNHEY and CDR2 SVGEGT.

As concerns this clonotype: This may be a read error: a much more frequent sequence differs by one nucleotide. The J gene is TRBJ2-2, the V gene TRBV7-8; either TRBD1 or TRBD2 may supply D (6 bases each). Germline CDR1 reads SGHVS; CDR2 reads FQNEAQ. This CDR3 is 15 amino acids long. The CDR3 DNA reads TGTGCCAACAGCTTAGAAGGGGGGCACCGGGGGGAGCTGTTTTTT. The encoded protein is CANSLEGGHRGELFF.

This clonotype has a count of ten or more. The rearrangement uses TRBV4-2 and TRBJ2-1; 9 bases map to TRBD2. Trimming cost V 1 base and J 5 bases; bases outside gene matches: 6. The CDR3 has 16 residues. Looked up from germline, CDR1 is LGHNA and CDR2 is YNFKEQ. The CDR3 reads CASSQARGGANNEQFF. CDR3 DNA: TGTGCCAGCAGCCAAGCCCGCGGGGGGGCTAACAATGAGCAGTTCTTC.

This clonotype has only a few counts. V is TRBV14 and J is TRBJ2-3; D possibly corresponds to TRBD1 (5 bases). V shed 3 bases and J shed 2 bases, with 12 bases lying between them. CDR1 SGHDN and CDR2 FVKESK come from the germline V gene. The CDR3 is 15 amino acids. The CDR3 sequence is CASSQWKGATDTQYF. CDR3 coding DNA: TGTGCCAGCAGCCAGTGGAAAGGGGCCACAGATACGCAGTATTTT.